One sample yielded the 27 T cell receptor beta chains listed below, sequenced in a study of cytomegalovirus exposure and HLA in healthy donors. Primers: 60 Vbeta forward and 13 Jbeta reverse. Measured with immunoSEQ multiplex PCR; TCRdb has only the in-frame clones, and not every one. Among around 100,000 clones listed, roughly 80% were seen once. The sequenced material came from PBMCs. The receptor source for this set is a man aged 25 to 40 in good health and CMV-seropositive.

This clone occurred once. V gene TRBV7-9 combines with J gene TRBJ1-1, with D perhaps matching TRBD1 (5 bases). The germline gives CDR1 SEHNR, CDR2 FQNEAQ (reference sequence). The CDR3 runs to 13 residues. Trimming removed 3 bases at V and 3 bases at J, with 8 bases between. DNA of the CDR3: TGTGCCAGCAGCTTCGGACAAGACACTGAAGCTTTCTTT. Its protein is CASSFGQDTEAFF.

V is TRBV25-1 and J is TRBJ1-1; D not certain. The CDR3 extends over 16 amino acids. V lost 1 base and J 3 bases, leaving 15 bases between the germline ends. Germline V gene sequence: CDR1 MGHDK, CDR2 SYGVNS. CDR3 amino acids: CASSELGGQPDTEAFF. CDR3 bases: TGTGCCAGCAGTGAATTAGGTGGGCAGCCGGACACTGAAGCTTTCTTT. The variable domain in full, with the rest retrieved from reference TRBV25-1 and TRBJ1-1, is EADIYQTPRYLVIGTGKKITLECSQTMGHDKMYWYQQDPGMELHLIHYSYGVNSTEKGDLSSESTVSRIRTEHFPLTLESARPSHTSQYLCASSELGGQPDTEAFFGQGTRLTVV.

The sample holds one count of this clone. The V and J genes are TRBV4-2 and TRBJ2-5; tentatively, D is TRBD2 (5 bases). Trimming took off 0 bases at V and 2 bases at J, with 7 bases between the two ends. Per germline, CDR1 LGHNA and CDR2 YNFKEQ. This CDR3 region has 14 residues. The CDR3: CASSQDTGQETQYF. The CDR3 DNA reads as TGTGCCAGCAGCCAAGATACGGGACAAGAGACCCAGTACTTC.

This chain uses TRBV5-1 with TRBJ2-1; 8 bases are a match to TRBD2. The CDR3 contains 15 residues. The V segment lost 4 bases and the J segment 5 bases; nucleotides outside the gene matches: 8. Germline CDR1 reads SGHRS; CDR2 reads YFSETQ. The DNA for the CDR3 is TGCGCCAGCAGCCTTTTGCGGGAGGTTAACAATGAGCAGTTCTTC. Translation gives CASSLLREVNNEQFF.

This clone occurred a few times. J is TRBJ1-3 and V is TRBV9; D gene unclear. V was shortened by 0 bases and J by 0 bases, with 7 bases between the two germline ends. The CDR3 has 15 residues. The germline gives CDR1 SGDLS, CDR2 YYNGEE. The CDR3 loop reads CASSVGRGSGNTIYF. CDR3 DNA: TGTGCCAGCAGCGTAGGTCGCGGCTCTGGAAACACCATATATTTT.

The chain links TRBV9 to TRBJ2-1; tentative D call: TRBD2 (5 bases). Germline CDR1 SGDLS, CDR2 YYNGEE. The CDR3 covers 15 residues. Trimming took 0 bases from V and 9 from J, leaving 16 bases between them. In nucleotides, the CDR3 is TGTGCCAGCAGCGTAGGGTCGGACTCCTTGGGTGAGCAGTTCTTC. This codes for CASSVGSDSLGEQFF.

The chain is built from TRBV18 and TRBJ2-1, with TRBD2 as a possible D gene (5 bases). Germline CDR1 KGHSH, CDR2 LQKENI. V was shortened by 0 bases and J by 5 bases, with 17 bases between the two germline ends. This CDR3 is built from 17 residues. The CDR3 DNA is TGTGCCAGCTCACCACCAAGGCGAAGCGGAGACGACAATGAGCAGTTCTTC. Protein sequence: CASSPPRRSGDDNEQFF.

This sequence joins TRBV13 and TRBJ1-4; D gene uncertain. Germline values: CDR1 PRHDT, CDR2 FYEKMQ (reference sequence). V gave up 6 bases and J gave up 8 bases, with 13 bases separating them. CDR3 length equals 13 residues. The CDR3 bases are TGTGCCAGCAGGTCAAGGACTGGAGAAAAACTGTTTTTT. Its translation: CASRSRTGEKLFF.

The chain recombines TRBV7-9 with TRBJ2-7; D perhaps matches TRBD1 (5 bases). Germline V gives CDR1 SEHNR, CDR2 FQNEAQ (reference sequence). V lost 3 bases and J 3 bases, leaving 9 bases between the germline ends. The CDR3 is 13 residues long. The CDR3 spells CASSFGQGYEQYF. The CDR3 region has the DNA TGTGCCAGCAGCTTTGGCCAGGGCTACGAGCAGTACTTC.

The chain employs TRBV5-4 and TRBJ2-1; the match to TRBD1 covers 9 bases. This CDR3 has 16 residues. The V gene end was trimmed by 4 bases and the J gene end by 6 bases; junction bases not matched to a gene: 11. The germline V gene encodes CDR1 SGHNT and CDR2 YYREEE (reference sequence). The CDR3 reads CASSLAPGQGSNEQFF. CDR3 coding DNA: TGTGCCAGCAGCCTAGCGCCGGGACAGGGCTCCAATGAGCAGTTCTTC.

The chain carries TRBV2 and TRBJ1-5, with a possible D match to TRBD1 (6 bases). Trimming removed 4 bases from V and 0 bases from J, with 16 bases in between. Germline values: CDR1 SNHLY, CDR2 FYNNEI. The CDR3 is 17 residues long. CDR3 coding DNA: TGTGCCAGCAGTGTATCAGGGACAACTTATAGCAATCAGCCCCAGCATTTT. Translation gives CASSVSGTTYSNQPQHF.

The chain combines TRBV30 with TRBJ2-6; possibly TRBD1 for D (5 bases). Per the germline V gene, CDR1 is GTSNPN and CDR2 is SVGIG (reference sequence). V was clipped by 0 bases and J by 0 bases, with 15 bases between them. CDR3 length equals 18 residues. The CDR3 DNA reads TGTGCCTGGAGTGTACGGCGACAGACGTTCTCTGGGGCCAACGTCCTGACTTTC. Amino acid sequence: CAWSVRRQTFSGANVLTF.

The chain couples TRBV28 to TRBJ1-6; TRBD1 matches 7 bases. The CDR3 contains 15 residues. Germline CDR1 MDHEN, CDR2 SYDVKM. With V trimmed by 5 bases and J by 3 bases, 4 bases remained unmatched. The CDR3 reads CASSEGAIYNSPLHF. CDR3 nucleotide sequence: TGTGCCAGCAGTGAGGGGGCGATCTATAATTCACCCCTCCACTTT.

V and J are TRBV10-1 and TRBJ1-1; D is undetermined. The V and J ends lost 3 bases and 2 bases respectively, with 7 bases between them. The CDR3 spans 13 residues. The germline CDR1 and CDR2 sequences are WNHNN and SYGVQD (reference sequence). The CDR3 loop is CASSEGVNTEAFF. The CDR3 DNA follows: TGCGCCAGCAGTGAAGGAGTAAACACTGAAGCTTTCTTT.

The V and J genes are TRBV28 and TRBJ1-1, with a possible D match to TRBD1 (6 bases). The CDR3 spans 11 residues. The germline CDR1 and CDR2 sequences are MDHEN and SYDVKM. V lost 6 bases and J 5 bases, leaving 7 bases between the germline ends. CDR3 bases: TGTGCCAGCAGGAGGGGGACTGAAGCTTTCTTT. This translates into CASRRGTEAFF.

V usage is TRBV7-3 and J usage is TRBJ2-1; possibly TRBD1 for D (5 bases). The CDR3 runs to 13 residues. The V gene lost 4 bases and the J gene lost 5 bases, with 9 bases spanning the gap. Germline values: CDR1 SGHTA, CDR2 FQGTGA. The CDR3 region is CASSSRTNNEQFF. DNA of the CDR3: TGTGCCAGCAGCTCGAGGACAAACAATGAGCAGTTCTTC.

CDR3 in amino acids: CASSEAIYGYTF. The CDR3 DNA sequence: TGTGCCAGCAGTGAAGCCATTTATGGCTACACCTTC. V is TRBV2 and J is TRBJ1-2; D gene unclear. Germline V gives CDR1 SNHLY, CDR2 FYNNEI. The CDR3 is made up of 12 amino acids. With 0 bases removed from V and 5 bases from J, the gap between germline ends came to 4 bases.

The chain has TRBV27 and TRBJ2-1; D may be TRBD2 (7 bases). V dropped 5 bases and J dropped 12 bases, with 23 bases sitting between them. The V gene's germline CDR1 is MNHEY and CDR2 SMNVEV (reference sequence). This CDR3 is built from 15 residues. CDR3 bases: TGTGCCAGCAGTGGCGGGACTATGGGGGCGGCTTCGCAGTTCTTC. It codes for CASSGGTMGAASQFF.

The gene calls are TRBV7-8 and TRBJ2-1; D is unresolved. Trimming pared 6 bases from V and 4 bases from J, leaving 7 bases between. The CDR3 runs 12 residues. Germline CDR1 reads SGHVS; CDR2 reads FQNEAQ. The CDR3 is CASSPLYNEQFF. CDR3 DNA: TGTGCCAGCAGTCCACTGTACAATGAGCAGTTCTTC.

This chain links TRBV15 with TRBJ2-5; D ambiguous. The DNA matches TRBJ2-7 better at its end, which makes the J call doubtful. Germline V gene sequence: CDR1 LNHNV, CDR2 YYDKDF (reference sequence). The CDR3 runs 15 residues. This chain's CDR3 is CATSRFREVTYEQYF. The CDR3 DNA reads as TGTGCCACCAGCAGGTTCAGAGAGGTAACCTACGAGCAGTACTTC.

The rearrangement joins TRBV6-1 to TRBJ2-1; 13 nucleotides align to TRBD2. CDR1 is MNHNS and CDR2 is SASEGT in the germline V gene. The CDR3 covers 17 residues. V dropped 1 base and J dropped 7; count of bases not matched to a gene: 7. CDR3 nucleotides: TGTGCCAGCAGTGAAGTATTAACTAGCGGGAGGGAAAATGAGCAGTTCTTC. Translating gives CASSEVLTSGRENEQFF.

This clone has just one count. V and J are TRBV7-2 and TRBJ1-3; tentatively, D is TRBD1 (5 bases). Germline assignment: CDR1 SGHTA and CDR2 FQGNSA. Trimming cost V 0 bases and J 0 bases, with 12 bases left between them. CDR3 length: 17 residues. The CDR3 loop is CASSLAAGPSSGNTIYF. The CDR3 DNA follows: TGTGCCAGCAGCTTAGCGGCAGGGCCGAGCTCTGGAAACACCATATATTTT.

This clone was counted between two and nine times. J is TRBJ2-1 and V is TRBV19; 13 bases fit TRBD2. The junction had 1 base not matched to a gene; V was cut back by 3 bases and J by 5 bases. This CDR3 comprises 15 residues. Germline assignment: CDR1 LNHDA and CDR2 SQIVND (reference sequence). The CDR3 is CASSIGLAGDNEQFF. As DNA, the CDR3 is TGTGCCAGTAGTATCGGACTAGCGGGGGACAATGAGCAGTTCTTC.

V is TRBV19 and J is TRBJ2-1, with TRBD2 matching 8 bases. The J segment lost 8 bases and the V segment lost 5 bases, leaving 11 bases of the junction unmatched. The CDR3 spans 15 residues. CDR1 LNHDA and CDR2 SQIVND come from the germline V gene (reference sequence). CDR3 coding DNA: TGTGCCAGTAGTTCGCTAGGAGCGGGGGTCGATGAGCAGTTCTTC. Translation gives CASSSLGAGVDEQFF.

The V and J genes are TRBV5-1 and TRBJ1-4; D gene uncertain. Trimming shortened V by 7 bases and J by 10 bases, and 8 bases separated the two germline ends. CDR3 size: 10 residues. CDR1 and CDR2 (germline): SGHRS, YFSETQ. The CDR3 reads CASCPGKLFF. Written as DNA, the CDR3 is TGCGCCAGCTGCCCGGGAAAACTGTTTTTT.

The chain carries TRBV4-1 and TRBJ1-2, with TRBD1 matching over 7 bases. The trim removed 1 base at V and 6 bases at J, leaving 5 bases unmatched. The CDR3 extends over 14 amino acids. Germline values: CDR1 MGHRA, CDR2 YSYEKL. In DNA form, the CDR3 reads TGCGCCAGCAGCCAAGGACAGGGAAGGAATGGCTACACCTTC. Amino acid sequence: CASSQGQGRNGYTF.

The genes are TRBV5-4 and TRBJ2-2, with 13 bases lining up with TRBD2. The CDR3 loop spans 18 amino acids. Germline CDR1 reads SGHNT; CDR2 reads YYREEE (reference sequence). The V and J ends lost 0 bases and 4 bases, in that order; junction bases with no gene match: 6. CDR3 protein: CASSLVTSGRGRTGELFF. In nucleotides, the CDR3 is TGTGCCAGCAGCTTGGTCACTAGCGGGAGGGGGCGCACCGGGGAGCTGTTTTTT.